This T cell receptor (beta chain) was sequenced during a study of CXCR3-negative and CXCR3-positive naive CD8 T cells. Points on this clonotype: The antigen is undetermined.

UMI labels and 5' RACE were used to prepare the TRB cDNA libraries. TCRdb reprocessed the 5' RACE reads, keeping one entry per CDR3 protein, no DNA. The specimen's table records approximately 38,000 distinct CDR3 sequences. Broader study findings: Naive cells that were CXCR3-negative or CXCR3-positive used TRBV-TRBJ genes alike, while memory cells diverged.

The CDR3 is made up of 14 amino acids. The V gene's germline CDR1 is SGHRS and CDR2 YFSETQ. Sequenced: memory CD8+ T cells from blood. The chain is built from TRBV5-1 and TRBJ2-1; TCRdb's D call, TRBD1, is unchecked because there is no DNA. This sequence originates from a human donor in good health. Some clones in this sample may be carry-over from other donors' samples. The CDR3 sequence: CASSFRGGYNEQFF.